Listed here is a single T cell receptor (beta chain). Original processing methods: Scientists estimated how many nucleated cells there were by amplifying reference gene primers. TCRdb keeps only in-frame clones here, not all; method: immunoSEQ multiplex PCR. V, J and clone size were drawn from that table, and D and trimming were deduced from the DNA. The repertoire holds about 170,000 clones, with 85% to 90% as singletons. With 0 bases removed from V and 10 bases from J, the gap between germline ends came to 13 bases. The germline CDR1 and CDR2 sequences are LGHDT and YNNKEL (reference sequence). The CDR3 contains 13 residues. The data derive from a study of blood T cell repertoires in COVID-19. On the study more broadly: Sites across the United States, Italy and Spain contributed samples from acute and convalescent COVID-19. PBMCs, B-cell-depleted T cells, or T cells provided the cDNA or gDNA that made up the material.

The clonotype comes from a man in his fifties who had recovered from COVID-19. V gene TRBV3-1 (or the pseudogene TRBV3-2) combines with J gene TRBJ2-7, with D uncertain. Sample: peripheral blood. CDR3 sequence reads: CASSQDLTRPQYF. CDR3 in DNA: TGTGCCAGCAGCCAAGATCTGACAAGGCCACAGTACTTC.